This T cell receptor (beta chain) was documented in a study of blood T cell repertoires in COVID-19. The CDR3 spans 11 residues. V was pared by 9 bases and J by 5 bases, with 10 bases between. Germline V gene data show CDR1 as SSHAT and CDR2 as FNYEAQ (reference sequence). Profiled with immunoSEQ multiplex PCR; TCRdb holds only in-frame clones, not every one. The sample holds some 65,000 clones, about 74% seen once. Input material: peripheral blood. This chain connects TRBV7-7 to TRBJ2-5; D may be TRBD2 (6 bases). The receptor was isolated from a woman aged 80 or over with acute or convalescent COVID-19. CDR3 residues: CARGGFETQYF. In DNA form, the CDR3 reads TGTGCCAGGGGGGGTTTCGAGACCCAGTACTTC. Complete variable domain (other parts from reference TRBV7-7 and TRBJ2-5): GAGVSQSPRYKVTKRGQDVTLRCDPISSHATLYWYQQALGQGPEFLTYFNYEAQPDKSGLPSDRFSAERPEGSISTLTIQRTEQRDSAMYRCARGGFETQYFGPGTRLLVL.